This TCR beta chain was captured by sequencing in a study of blood T cell repertoires in COVID-19. Sequenced by immunoSEQ multiplex PCR; TCRdb stores in-frame clones only, minus some. In the table there are hundreds of thousands of clones, 70% to 90% of which are singletons. Trimming removed 3 bases from V and 11 bases from J; junction bases left unmatched: 8. The CDR3 is 15 amino acids. CDR1 and CDR2 from the germline V gene are SGHVS and FNYEAQ. Source material: peripheral blood. This TCR was recovered from a man in his sixties or seventies with acute or convalescent COVID-19. The chain couples TRBV7-6 to TRBJ2-1, with 12 bases that match TRBD2. CDR3 sequence (DNA): TGTGCCAGCAGCTTGCAGACTAGCGGGAGTGTAAAGCAGTTCTTC. It encodes CASSLQTSGSVKQFF.